This T cell receptor beta chain is from a study of STAT5B mutations in CD4+ large granular lymphocyte leukemia. Study-wide results and caveats: Over 20% of private leukemic clonotypes occurred rarely in other patients' non-leukemic repertoires.

Sequencing used immunoSEQ multiplex PCR; TCRdb keeps in-frame clones, though not all of them. The sample includes about 38,000 clones, around 75% seen only once; the top ten take around 0.57%. Germline assignment: CDR1 SGHTA and CDR2 FQGTGA. CDR3 size: 16 residues. V shed 6 bases, J shed 6 bases, and the junction held 11 bases outside the gene matches. Concerning this clone: Its target is not known.

Sequencing was carried out using CD4+ T cells from blood buffy coats. The receptor was derived from a human donor in good health. This chain links TRBV7-3 with TRBJ2-3, with TRBD2 identical over 11 bases. The CDR3 is CASSPLAGGPGDTQYF. The CDR3 nucleotides read TGTGCCAGCAGTCCTTTAGCGGGAGGGCCTGGGGATACGCAGTATTTT.